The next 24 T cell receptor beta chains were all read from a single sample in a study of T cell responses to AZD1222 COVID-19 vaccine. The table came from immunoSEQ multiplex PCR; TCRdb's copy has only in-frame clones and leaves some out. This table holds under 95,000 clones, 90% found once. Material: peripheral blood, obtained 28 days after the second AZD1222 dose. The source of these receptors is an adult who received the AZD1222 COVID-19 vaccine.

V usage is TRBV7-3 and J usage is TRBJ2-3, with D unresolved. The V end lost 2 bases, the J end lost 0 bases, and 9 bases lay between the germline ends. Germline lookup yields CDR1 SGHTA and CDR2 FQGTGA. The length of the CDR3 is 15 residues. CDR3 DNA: TGTGCCAGCAGCTTATACCCTCGGAGCACAGATACGCAGTATTTT. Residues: CASSLYPRSTDTQYF.

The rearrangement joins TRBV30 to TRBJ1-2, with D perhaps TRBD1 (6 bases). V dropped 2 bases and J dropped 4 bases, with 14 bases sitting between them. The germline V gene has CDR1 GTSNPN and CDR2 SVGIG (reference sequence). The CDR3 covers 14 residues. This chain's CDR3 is CAWSPGTGAYGYTF. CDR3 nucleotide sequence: TGTGCCTGGAGTCCCGGGACGGGGGCCTATGGCTACACCTTC.

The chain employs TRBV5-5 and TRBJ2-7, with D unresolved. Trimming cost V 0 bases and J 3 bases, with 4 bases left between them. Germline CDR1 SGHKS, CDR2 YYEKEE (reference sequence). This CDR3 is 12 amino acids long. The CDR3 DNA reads TGTGCCAGCAGCTTGGGGGGCTACGAGCAGTACTTC. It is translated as CASSLGGYEQYF.

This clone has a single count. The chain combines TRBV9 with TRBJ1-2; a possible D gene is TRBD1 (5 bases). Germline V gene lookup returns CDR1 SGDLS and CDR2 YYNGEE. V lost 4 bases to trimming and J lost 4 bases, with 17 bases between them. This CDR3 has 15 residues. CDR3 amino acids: CASSPGGSVTYGYTF. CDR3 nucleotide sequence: TGTGCCAGCAGCCCCGGGGGGTCAGTTACCTATGGCTACACCTTC.

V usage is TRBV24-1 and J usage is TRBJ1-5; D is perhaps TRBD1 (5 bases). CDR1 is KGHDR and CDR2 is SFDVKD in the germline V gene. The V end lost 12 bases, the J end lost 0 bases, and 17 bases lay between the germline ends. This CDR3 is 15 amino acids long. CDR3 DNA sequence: TGTGCCCTGACCCAAGGACAACATAGCAATCAGCCCCAGCATTTT. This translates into CALTQGQHSNQPQHF.

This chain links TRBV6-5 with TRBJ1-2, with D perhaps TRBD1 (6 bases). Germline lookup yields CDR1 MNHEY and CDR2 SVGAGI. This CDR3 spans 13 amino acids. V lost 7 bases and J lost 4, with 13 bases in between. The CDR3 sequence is CASTHPGAYGYTF. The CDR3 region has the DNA TGTGCCAGCACCCACCCGGGGGCCTATGGCTACACCTTC.

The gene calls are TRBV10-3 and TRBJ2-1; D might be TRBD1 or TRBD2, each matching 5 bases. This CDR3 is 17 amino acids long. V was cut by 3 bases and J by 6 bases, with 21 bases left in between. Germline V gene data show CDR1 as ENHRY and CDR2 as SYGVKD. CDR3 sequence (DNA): TGTGCCATCAGTGATCCCGGGGCCCCAGAATTTGCCAATGAGCAGTTCTTC. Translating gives CAISDPGAPEFANEQFF.

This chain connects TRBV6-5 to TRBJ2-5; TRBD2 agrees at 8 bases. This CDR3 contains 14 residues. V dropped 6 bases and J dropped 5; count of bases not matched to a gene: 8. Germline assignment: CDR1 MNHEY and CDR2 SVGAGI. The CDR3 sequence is CASSNPGTRETQYF. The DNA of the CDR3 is TGTGCCAGCAGCAACCCGGGGACTAGGGAGACCCAGTACTTC.

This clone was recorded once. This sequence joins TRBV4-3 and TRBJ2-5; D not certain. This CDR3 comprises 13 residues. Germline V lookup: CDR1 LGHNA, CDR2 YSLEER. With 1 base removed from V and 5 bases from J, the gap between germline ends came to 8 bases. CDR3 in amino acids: CASSQGVRETQYF. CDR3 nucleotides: TGCGCCAGCAGCCAAGGCGTGCGGGAGACCCAGTACTTC.

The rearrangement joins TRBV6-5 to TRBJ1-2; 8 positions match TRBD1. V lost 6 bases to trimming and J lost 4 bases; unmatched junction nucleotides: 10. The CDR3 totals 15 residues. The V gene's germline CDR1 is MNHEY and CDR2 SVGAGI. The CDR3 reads CASRAFRGLSYGYTF. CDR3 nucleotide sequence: TGTGCCAGCAGGGCCTTCAGGGGGCTGAGCTATGGCTACACCTTC.

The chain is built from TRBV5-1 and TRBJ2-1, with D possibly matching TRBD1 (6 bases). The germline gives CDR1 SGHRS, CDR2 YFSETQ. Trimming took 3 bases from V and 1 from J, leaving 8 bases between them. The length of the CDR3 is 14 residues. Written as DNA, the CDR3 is TGCGCCAGCAGCTCTGGACAGTCCTACAATGAGCAGTTCTTC. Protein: CASSSGQSYNEQFF.

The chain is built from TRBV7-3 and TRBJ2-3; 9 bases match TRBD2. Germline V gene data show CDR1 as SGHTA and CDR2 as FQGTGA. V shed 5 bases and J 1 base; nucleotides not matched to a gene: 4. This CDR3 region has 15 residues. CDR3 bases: TGTGCCAGCAGCCCGTCTAGCGGGGGCACAGATACGCAGTATTTT. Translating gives CASSPSSGGTDTQYF.

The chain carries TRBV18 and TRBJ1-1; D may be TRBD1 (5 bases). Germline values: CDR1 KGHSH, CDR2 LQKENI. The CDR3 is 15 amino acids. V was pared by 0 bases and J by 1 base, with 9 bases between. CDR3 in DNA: TGTGCCAGCTCACCACCAGGACAAGAGAACACTGAAGCTTTCTTT. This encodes CASSPPGQENTEAFF.

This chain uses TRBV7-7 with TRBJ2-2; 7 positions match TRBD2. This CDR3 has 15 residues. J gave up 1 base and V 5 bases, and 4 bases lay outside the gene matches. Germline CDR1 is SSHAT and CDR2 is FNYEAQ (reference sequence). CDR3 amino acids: CASSPGLENTGELFF. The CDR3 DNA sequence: TGTGCCAGCAGCCCTGGACTAGAGAACACCGGGGAGCTGTTTTTT. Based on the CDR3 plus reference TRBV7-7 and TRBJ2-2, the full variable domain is GAGVSQSPRYKVTKRGQDVTLRCDPISSHATLYWYQQALGQGPEFLTYFNYEAQPDKSGLPSDRFSAERPEGSISTLTIQRTEQRDSAMYRCASSPGLENTGELFFGEGSRLTVL.

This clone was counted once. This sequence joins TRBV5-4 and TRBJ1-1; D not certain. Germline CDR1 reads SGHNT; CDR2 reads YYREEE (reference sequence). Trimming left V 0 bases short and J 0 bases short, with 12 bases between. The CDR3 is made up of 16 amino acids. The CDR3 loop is CASSLGPSVMNTEAFF. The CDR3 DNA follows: TGTGCCAGCAGCTTGGGACCCAGTGTCATGAACACTGAAGCTTTCTTT.

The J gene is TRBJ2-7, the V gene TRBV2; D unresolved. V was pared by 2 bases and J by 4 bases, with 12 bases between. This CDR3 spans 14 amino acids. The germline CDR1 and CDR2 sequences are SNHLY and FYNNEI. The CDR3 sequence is CASSESEYRYEQYF. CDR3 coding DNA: TGTGCCAGCAGTGAATCCGAATATCGGTACGAGCAGTACTTC.

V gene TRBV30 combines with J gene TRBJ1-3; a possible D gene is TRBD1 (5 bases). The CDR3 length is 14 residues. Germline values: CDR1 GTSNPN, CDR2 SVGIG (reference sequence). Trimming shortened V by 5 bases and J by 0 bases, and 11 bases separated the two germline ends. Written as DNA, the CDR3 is TGTGCCTGGGGGACGGAACGCTCTGGAAACACCATATATTTT. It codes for CAWGTERSGNTIYF.

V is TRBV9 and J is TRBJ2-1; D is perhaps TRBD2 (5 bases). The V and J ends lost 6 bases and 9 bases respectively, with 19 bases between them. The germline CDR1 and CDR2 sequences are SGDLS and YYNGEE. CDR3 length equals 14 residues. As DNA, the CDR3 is TGTGCCAGCAAGCCCGGGGTAGCGAAAACTGAGCAGTTCTTC. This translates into CASKPGVAKTEQFF.

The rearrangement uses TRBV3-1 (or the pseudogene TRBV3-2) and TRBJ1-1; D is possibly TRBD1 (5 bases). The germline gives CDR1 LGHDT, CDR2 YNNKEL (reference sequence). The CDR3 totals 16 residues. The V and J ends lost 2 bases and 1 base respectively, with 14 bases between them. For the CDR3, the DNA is TGTGCCAGCAGCCAACGGAGGGACGGGCCGAACACTGAAGCTTTCTTT. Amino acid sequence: CASSQRRDGPNTEAFF.

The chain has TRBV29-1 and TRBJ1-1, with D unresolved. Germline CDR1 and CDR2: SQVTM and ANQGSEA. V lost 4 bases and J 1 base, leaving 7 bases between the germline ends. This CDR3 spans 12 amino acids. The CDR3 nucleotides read TGCAGCGTTGTACGGGGGAACACTGAAGCTTTCTTT. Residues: CSVVRGNTEAFF.

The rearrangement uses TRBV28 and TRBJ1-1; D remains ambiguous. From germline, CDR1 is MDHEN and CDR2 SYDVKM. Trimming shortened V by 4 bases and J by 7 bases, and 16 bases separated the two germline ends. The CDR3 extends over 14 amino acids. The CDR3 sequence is CASSSQGDKNEAFF. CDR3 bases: TGTGCCAGCAGTTCCCAAGGAGATAAAAATGAAGCTTTCTTT.

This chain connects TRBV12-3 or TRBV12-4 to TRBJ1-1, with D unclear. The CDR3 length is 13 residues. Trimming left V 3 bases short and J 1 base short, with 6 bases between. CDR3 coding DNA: TGTGCCAGCAGTTTCGACGGGAACACTGAAGCTTTCTTT. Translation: CASSFDGNTEAFF.

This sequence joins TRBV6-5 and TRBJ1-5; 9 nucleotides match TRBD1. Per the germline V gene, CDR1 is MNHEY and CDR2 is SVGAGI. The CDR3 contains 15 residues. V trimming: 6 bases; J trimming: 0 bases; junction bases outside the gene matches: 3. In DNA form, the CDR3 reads TGTGCCAGCAGCAGGGACAGGGATAGCAATCAGCCCCAGCATTTT. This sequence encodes CASSRDRDSNQPQHF.

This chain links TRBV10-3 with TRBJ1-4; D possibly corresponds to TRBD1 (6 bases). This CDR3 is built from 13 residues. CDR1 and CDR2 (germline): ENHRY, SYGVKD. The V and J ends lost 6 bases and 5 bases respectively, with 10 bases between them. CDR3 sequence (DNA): TGTGCCATCAGCCGGGACACCAATGAAAAACTGTTTTTT. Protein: CAISRDTNEKLFF.